Listed below are T cell receptor beta chains from one sample, sequenced in a study of OX40 agonist ivuxolimab in advanced cancers. Measured with immunoSEQ multiplex PCR; TCRdb has only the in-frame clones, and not every one. The sample shows fewer than 25,000 clones, more than 80% of them seen only once. The material was CD4+ or CD8+ T cells sorted from blood, obtained in a trial of the OX40 agonist ivuxolimab. The receptors were sampled from an adult with an advanced solid tumor such as melanoma, head and neck, liver or kidney cancer. Each CDR3 is given with its conserved first and last residue. D genes are given only for firm matches. Only some rows state a clone size, as once, few, many or a class for expanded clones.

CDR3 DNA | CDR3 protein | D gene | J gene | clone size | V gene
TGTGCCAGCAGCAACCATGGGCGGGGCGGAGTAGCCAAAAACATTCAGTACTTC | CASSNHGRGGVAKNIQYF | - | TRBJ2-4 | - | TRBV11-2
TGTGCCAGTAGTGGGGCAGGTGTAAATCAGCCCCAGCATTTT | CASSGAGVNQPQHF | - | TRBJ1-5 | - | TRBV19
TGTGCCAGCAGCGTAGTGGCTAGCCACGATCAGGTAGATACGCAGTATTTT | CASSVVASHDQVDTQYF | - | TRBJ2-3 | - | TRBV9
TGTGCTCCAACCGAGACAGGGGACAAATTCTATAATTCACCCCTCCACTTT | CAPTETGDKFYNSPLHF | TRBD1 | TRBJ1-6 | - | TRBV30
TGTGCCAGCAGCTTAGGCGGATTGGGGGGCCACGGGGAGCTGTTTTTT | CASSLGGLGGHGELFF | - | TRBJ2-2 | - | TRBV11-3
TGCGCCAGCAGCTTGGTTACCGGGGCCCCTCCCGGGGAGCTGTTTTTT | CASSLVTGAPPGELFF | - | TRBJ2-2 | - | TRBV5-1
TGTGCCACCAGCAGAGGTGGCGGGAGCTCCTACGAGCAGTACTTC | CATSRGGGSSYEQYF | TRBD2 | TRBJ2-7 | few | TRBV15
TGTGCAAGTCGCTTGACAACCGAGACAGGGGCGAATAGCAATCAGCCCCAGCATTTT | CASRLTTETGANSNQPQHF | - | TRBJ1-5 | - | TRBV12-2
TGTGCCAGTAGTATCGACAGGGAAAACACCATATATTTT | CASSIDRENTIYF | TRBD1 | TRBJ1-3 | few | TRBV19
TGTGCCAGCAGCTTAGCGGGCCCCGCCTCCTACAATGAGCAGTTCTTC | CASSLAGPASYNEQFF | - | TRBJ2-1 | - | TRBV7-2
TGCAGCGTTGAAGTGGGCCAAGAGACCCAGTACTTC | CSVEVGQETQYF | - | TRBJ2-5 | - | TRBV29-1
TGTGCCAGCAGCTTAGCGCACAGGGCCCCTTTCTTT | CASSLAHRAPFF | - | TRBJ1-1 | once | TRBV7-8
TGTGCCAGCAGCTCTTACAGGGGAGGAAATGAAAAACTGTTTTTT | CASSSYRGGNEKLFF | TRBD1 | TRBJ1-4 | - | TRBV7-2
TGTGCCAGCAGCTTTCGGGGGAGATACGAGCAGTACTTC | CASSFRGRYEQYF | - | TRBJ2-7 | - | TRBV11-3
TGTGCCAGCAGCTCGTCCCGGGACAGGAATGAAAAACTGTTTTTT | CASSSSRDRNEKLFF | TRBD1 | TRBJ1-4 | - | TRBV5-4
TGTGCCAGCAGCTTTCTCAGCGGGAGGGCCCACGAGCAGTACTTC | CASSFLSGRAHEQYF | TRBD2 | TRBJ2-7 | - | TRBV11-3
TGCAGCGGTTTAGACAGGCCCTGGAACACTGAAGCTTTCTTT | CSGLDRPWNTEAFF | - | TRBJ1-1 | - | TRBV29-1
TGCGCCAGCAGCTTAGGTGGGAGGGTCTACGAGCAGTACTTC | CASSLGGRVYEQYF | TRBD2 | TRBJ2-7 | - | TRBV5-1
TGTGCCAGCAGCTTAATGGGGGGCATAGTTAACTATGGCTACACCTTC | CASSLMGGIVNYGYTF | - | TRBJ1-2 | - | TRBV7-2
TGTGCCAGCAGCTTAACCGGGCCATCGGGCTACACCTTC | CASSLTGPSGYTF | - | TRBJ1-2 | - | TRBV7-2
TGCAGCGTTGAATCTCGTGGCAGGGGATTCACTGAAGCTTTCTTT | CSVESRGRGFTEAFF | - | TRBJ1-1 | few | TRBV29-1
TGTGCCAGCAGCCAAGATAGGCAAGGGGCAGATACGCAGTATTTT | CASSQDRQGADTQYF | - | TRBJ2-3 | - | TRBV14
TGTGCCAGCAGTGATGAGGGGGGGTTGGTGGCTTTCTTT | CASSDEGGLVAFF | - | TRBJ1-1 | - | TRBV2
TGCAGCGTCGGTTTGACGACTAGGACAGGGAACACCGGGGAGCTGTTTTTT | CSVGLTTRTGNTGELFF | - | TRBJ2-2 | - | TRBV29-1
TGTGCCAGCACCCCGGACTGGAACACCGGGGAGCTGTTTTTT | CASTPDWNTGELFF | - | TRBJ2-2 | - | TRBV7-2
TGTGCCAGCAGCTTGGGAGGGAGGGTGCGCTACGAGCAGTACTTC | CASSLGGRVRYEQYF | TRBD2 | TRBJ2-7 | - | TRBV5-4
TGTGCCAGCAGTGTAAGGGGGCAGGGGGCGGGGGAGACCCAGTACTTC | CASSVRGQGAGETQYF | TRBD1 | TRBJ2-5 | - | TRBV25-1